These 24 T cell receptor beta chains share one sample of origin, sequenced in a study of CD8 T cells in ankylosing spondylitis. TCRdb independently ran MiXCR on the 5' RACE reads; one entry per CDR3 protein. The sample shows about 250,000 distinct CDR3 sequences, roughly 32% of them seen only once. The sequencing sample was made of blood, either unsorted or a sorted T cell fraction (not recorded which). These receptors were collected from a male donor with ankylosing spondylitis or in good health (not recorded which).

The chain carries TRBV29-1 and TRBJ1-2, with a weak D call TRBD1 (5 bases). This CDR3 is built from 13 residues. Germline V CDR1 and CDR2: SQVTM, ANQGSEA. The germline V and J ends were trimmed by 3 bases and 4 bases, with 12 bases remaining between them. The CDR3 region has the DNA TGCAGCGTTGACGCGGGACTAAGCTATGGCTACACCTTC. It encodes CSVDAGLSYGYTF.

The V and J genes are TRBV27 and TRBJ1-6; weak D call: TRBD1 (5 bases). CDR3 size: 18 residues. CDR1 is MNHEY and CDR2 is SMNVEV in the germline V gene (reference sequence). Trimming removed 5 bases from V and 7 bases from J, with 24 bases in between. CDR3: CASSPAARAGGQNSPLHF. As DNA, the CDR3 is TGTGCCAGCAGTCCCGCGGCGAGGGCTGGAGGACAAAATTCACCCCTCCACTTT.

Only a few counts were recorded for this clonotype. The chain uses TRBV6-1 and TRBJ1-3; D gene unclear. The CDR3 runs to 13 residues. The germline V gene has CDR1 MNHNS and CDR2 SASEGT. The V end lost 4 bases, the J end lost 4 bases, and 8 bases lay between the germline ends. CDR3 DNA sequence: TGTGCCAGCAGTGCGGAATTCGGAAACACCATATATTTT. It encodes CASSAEFGNTIYF.

In its sample, this clonotype was seen a few times. The chain carries TRBV6-1 and TRBJ1-1; the D gene is possibly TRBD1 (6 bases). There are 17 residues in the CDR3. The V gene lost 7 bases and the J gene lost 3 bases, with 24 bases spanning the gap. From germline, CDR1 is MNHNS and CDR2 SASEGT. The CDR3 loop is CASNTLGVRGWHTEAFF. As DNA, the CDR3 is TGTGCCAGCAACACCCTCGGAGTTAGGGGGTGGCACACTGAAGCTTTCTTT.

The CDR3 spells CASSYSGGQKHNEQFF. The CDR3 DNA sequence: TGTGCCAGCAGTTACTCTGGGGGACAGAAACACAATGAGCAGTTCTTC. The chain couples TRBV6-5 to TRBJ2-1; 7 bases align to TRBD1. Trimming cost V 0 bases and J 5 bases; bases outside gene matches: 7. The CDR3 length is 16 residues. Germline V lookup: CDR1 MNHEY, CDR2 SVGAGI.

The chain couples TRBV7-9 to TRBJ1-2, with D unclear. The CDR3 has 14 amino acids. The germline V and J ends were trimmed by 1 base and 5 bases, with 11 bases remaining between them. The germline V gene encodes CDR1 SEHNR and CDR2 FQNEAQ (reference sequence). The CDR3 sequence is CASSLDMAGYGYTF. The CDR3 DNA reads as TGTGCCAGCAGCTTAGACATGGCTGGTTATGGCTACACCTTC.

V is TRBV5-1 and J is TRBJ2-7, with D tentatively TRBD1 or TRBD2 (6 bases each). Per the germline V gene, CDR1 is SGHRS and CDR2 is YFSETQ. The ends were cut back, 0 bases at V and 1 base at J, with 14 bases in the middle. The CDR3 loop spans 16 amino acids. In DNA form, the CDR3 reads TGCGCCAGCAGCTTGGCCAAGGGGGGCGCTTCCTACGAGCAGTACTTC. This translates into CASSLAKGGASYEQYF.

This clonotype was counted between two and nine times. The CDR3: CSARRRLPYEQYF. DNA of the CDR3: TGCAGTGCGAGGAGACGACTACCTTACGAGCAGTACTTC. This chain uses TRBV20-1 with TRBJ2-7, with a possible D match to TRBD2 (5 bases). CDR1 is DFQATT, CDR2 SNEGSKA, per germline (reference sequence). V dropped 6 bases and J dropped 4 bases, with 16 bases sitting between them. CDR3 size: 13 residues.

This clonotype was counted a few times. V is TRBV20-1 and J is TRBJ1-1, with TRBD1 matching over 10 bases. The CDR3 is 14 amino acids. V shed 5 bases and J 6 bases; nucleotides not matched to a gene: 9. The germline V gene has CDR1 DFQATT and CDR2 SNEGSKA (reference sequence). The DNA of the CDR3 is TGCAGTGCTGCAAAGGGACAGGGGATCCCTGAAGCTTTCTTT. This sequence encodes CSAAKGQGIPEAFF.

The chain recombines TRBV12-3 or TRBV12-4 with TRBJ2-2; 7 bases agree with TRBD2. V lost 0 bases, J lost 3 bases, and 1 base stayed unmatched. The CDR3 consists of 15 residues. This CDR3 reads CASSLAGGYTGELFF. CDR3 in DNA: TGTGCCAGCAGTTTAGCGGGGGGGTACACCGGGGAGCTGTTTTTT.

The V gene is TRBV27, the J gene TRBJ2-1, with D possibly being TRBD2 (6 bases). Trimming shortened V by 2 bases and J by 1 base, and 9 bases separated the two germline ends. From germline, CDR1 is MNHEY and CDR2 SMNVEV (reference sequence). This CDR3 has 15 amino acids. The CDR3 coding sequence is TGTGCCAGCAGTTTAATCCGGGAGTCCTACAATGAGCAGTTCTTC. Its translation is CASSLIRESYNEQFF.

This clonotype occurred a few times. The chain uses TRBV12-3 or TRBV12-4 and TRBJ1-2; the match to TRBD1 covers 8 bases. V dropped 4 bases and J dropped 4; count of bases not matched to a gene: 2. This CDR3 comprises 13 residues. The CDR3 sequence: CASSSQGAYGYTF. The CDR3 nucleotides read TGTGCCAGCAGTTCTCAGGGGGCCTATGGCTACACCTTC.

This clonotype showed up many times. The CDR3 DNA follows: TGCAGCGTTGAGGGTGGAGAGGATACGCAGTATTTT. This codes for CSVEGGEDTQYF. This chain uses TRBV29-1 with TRBJ2-3, with unresolved D. Deletions cut 3 bases from V and 6 bases from J, with 10 bases between. Germline values: CDR1 SQVTM, CDR2 ANQGSEA. This CDR3 region has 12 residues.

The rearrangement joins TRBV10-3 to TRBJ2-1, with 9 positions matching TRBD1. Germline values: CDR1 ENHRY, CDR2 SYGVKD. V was pared by 0 bases and J by 5 bases, with 2 bases of the junction left unmatched. This CDR3 region has 15 residues. In DNA form, the CDR3 reads TGTGCCATCAGTGAGTCGGGACAGGGTAACAATGAGCAGTTCTTC. As protein: CAISESGQGNNEQFF.

This clonotype was seen a single time. V and J are TRBV12-3 or TRBV12-4 and TRBJ2-2; the D gene could be TRBD1 or TRBD2 (6 bases each). The V end lost 7 bases, the J end lost 5 bases, and 20 bases lay between the germline ends. This CDR3 is 16 amino acids long. As DNA, the CDR3 is TGTGCCAGCACGACCCTGAGGGGGGAGGTGACCGGGGAGCTGTTTTTT. Amino acid sequence: CASTTLRGEVTGELFF.

In this sample, this clonotype turned up a few times. The V call is TRBV12-3 or TRBV12-4, the J call TRBJ1-1; the D gene is possibly TRBD1 (6 bases). CDR3 length equals 14 residues. Trimming stripped 7 bases from V and 1 base from J, with 13 bases between. This CDR3 is CASTDPDRNTEAFF. CDR3 DNA: TGTGCCAGCACCGATCCGGACAGGAACACTGAAGCTTTCTTT.

This clonotype was recorded a few times. This chain links TRBV6-5 with TRBJ1-5; D remains ambiguous. The germline V and J ends were trimmed by 4 bases and 6 bases, with 10 bases remaining between them. Germline CDR1 and CDR2: MNHEY and SVGAGI. CDR3 length equals 13 residues. The CDR3 here is CASSLTARQPQHF. The CDR3 coding sequence is TGTGCCAGCAGTTTGACTGCCCGTCAGCCCCAGCATTTT.

This clonotype turned up a few times. The J gene is TRBJ1-3, the V gene TRBV6-1; TRBD1 aligns across 7 bases. Trimming took 6 bases from V and 0 from J; bases not matched to a gene: 5. Germline V lookup: CDR1 MNHNS, CDR2 SASEGT. The length of the CDR3 is 15 residues. DNA of the CDR3: TGTGCCAGCAGCGCCCACAGGGGCTCTGGAAACACCATATATTTT. Residues: CASSAHRGSGNTIYF.

The table lists this clonotype with a few counts. This chain connects TRBV20-1 to TRBJ1-5; TRBD1 aligns across 8 bases. Trimming at V came to 4 bases and at J to 7 bases, leaving 6 bases not matched to a gene. This CDR3 spans 13 amino acids. Germline V gene sequence: CDR1 DFQATT, CDR2 SNEGSKA (reference sequence). The CDR3: CSANTDRAQPQHF. The DNA for the CDR3 is TGCAGTGCTAACACGGACAGGGCACAGCCCCAGCATTTT.

This clonotype showed up just a few times. The J gene is TRBJ2-3, the V gene TRBV5-4, with unresolved D. Germline V gene sequence: CDR1 SGHNT, CDR2 YYREEE (reference sequence). Between the trimmed V and J ends, which lost 0 bases and 6 bases, there was a span of 11 bases. The CDR3 extends over 14 amino acids. CDR3 amino acids: CASSLVSGSDTQYF. As DNA, the CDR3 is TGTGCCAGCAGCTTGGTATCTGGATCGGATACGCAGTATTTT.

This clonotype came up many times. This sequence joins TRBV6-1 and TRBJ1-6; 7 bases map to TRBD1. Germline trimming cut 10 bases from V and 6 bases from J; bases unmatched to any gene: 6. The CDR3 is 13 amino acids. CDR1 is MNHNS, CDR2 SASEGT, per germline. The CDR3 sequence: CATRRDSNSPLHF. Here the CDR3 DNA reads TGTGCCACTCGCAGGGACAGTAATTCACCCCTCCACTTT.

The chain recombines TRBV12-3 or TRBV12-4 with TRBJ2-7; D tentatively reads TRBD1 or TRBD2 (6 bases each). Trimming pared 1 base from V and 6 bases from J, leaving 16 bases between. The CDR3 totals 15 residues. In DNA form, the CDR3 reads TGTGCCAGCAGTTTAGGCGTTAGCAGGGGAGGCGAGCAGTACTTC. Encoded protein: CASSLGVSRGGEQYF.

The chain carries TRBV7-2 and TRBJ2-2; perhaps TRBD1 as D (5 bases). The CDR3 runs 16 residues. Per germline, CDR1 SGHTA and CDR2 FQGNSA. V was shortened by 2 bases and J by 6 bases, with 16 bases between the two germline ends. The CDR3 nucleotides read TGTGCCAGCAGCTTATTGACCCTCAGGGTCCCCGGGGAGCTGTTTTTT. Its protein product is CASSLLTLRVPGELFF.

This sequence joins TRBV29-1 and TRBJ2-3; 8 bases are shared with TRBD2. Germline assignment: CDR1 SQVTM and CDR2 ANQGSEA. J lost 2 bases, V lost 4 bases, and 20 bases had no gene match. This CDR3 has 19 residues. The CDR3 sequence is CSVGGNRGGLKKHTDTQYF. The CDR3, as DNA: TGCAGCGTTGGAGGGAACCGGGGGGGACTAAAGAAACACACAGATACGCAGTATTTT.